This passage covers 27 T cell receptor beta chains from one sample sequenced in a study of regulatory T cells. The PCR used 52 TRBV and 13 TRBJ primers. Repertoires were generated with immunoSEQ multiplex PCR, while TCRdb's copy carries only in-frame clones and drops some. The data hold some 10,000 clones, with around 82% observed a single time. The sequencing sample was made of CD8+ T cells sorted from blood. These receptors all stem from a young adult with CD3G deficiency.

By frequency in the sample, this clone is large. This chain links TRBV5-1 with TRBJ2-1; D not resolved. Germline V gives CDR1 SGHRS, CDR2 YFSETQ. Trimming took 0 bases from V and 6 from J, leaving 13 bases between them. The CDR3 runs 15 residues. This CDR3 reads CASSLGNRAANEQFF. The CDR3 nucleotides read TGCGCCAGCAGCTTGGGGAACCGGGCCGCCAATGAGCAGTTCTTC. Together with reference TRBV5-1 and TRBJ2-1, the CDR3 gives the full variable domain: KAGVTQTPRYLIKTRGQQVTLSCSPISGHRSVSWYQQTPGQGLQFLFEYFSETQRNKGNFPGRFSGRQFSNSRSEMNVSTLELGDSALYLCASSLGNRAANEQFFGPGTRLTVL.

This clone was seen a handful of times. The chain links TRBV19 to TRBJ2-1; a weak D match, TRBD2 (5 bases). This CDR3 has 14 amino acids. V lost 9 bases, J lost 3 bases, and 15 bases lay in between. The germline V gene has CDR1 LNHDA and CDR2 SQIVND (reference sequence). The CDR3 loop reads CASAGGPLYNEQFF. CDR3 nucleotides: TGTGCCAGCGCGGGCGGACCACTCTACAATGAGCAGTTCTTC.

The V and J genes are TRBV9 and TRBJ1-6; D possibly corresponds to TRBD1 (6 bases). The CDR3 consists of 15 residues. Germline V lookup: CDR1 SGDLS, CDR2 YYNGEE. V gave up 3 bases and J gave up 7 bases, with 14 bases separating them. The CDR3 nucleotides are TGTGCCAGCAGCGCTACAGGGCGTGCGAATTCACCCCTCCACTTT. It translates to CASSATGRANSPLHF.

The rearrangement links TRBV7-9 to TRBJ2-1; D is perhaps TRBD1 (5 bases). The CDR3 sequence is 12 residues long. V was shortened by 2 bases and J by 7 bases, with 6 bases between the two germline ends. Germline values: CDR1 SEHNR, CDR2 FQNEAQ (reference sequence). CDR3 region: CASSLRGNEQFF. The CDR3 bases are TGTGCCAGCAGCTTAAGGGGAAATGAGCAGTTCTTC.

The V gene is TRBV19, the J gene TRBJ2-1; 8 nucleotides match TRBD2. V lost 3 bases, J lost 8 bases, and 9 bases stayed unmatched. The CDR3 runs 15 residues. CDR1 and CDR2 from the germline V gene are LNHDA and SQIVND (reference sequence). CDR3 loop: CASSIDREGHYEQFF. CDR3 nucleotide sequence: TGTGCCAGTAGTATTGACCGGGAGGGCCATTATGAGCAGTTCTTC.

CDR3 sequence reads: CASSYKGYNEQFF. CDR3 nucleotides: TGTGCCAGCAGTTACAAAGGCTACAATGAGCAGTTCTTC. The V and J genes are TRBV6-6 and TRBJ2-1, with D unclear. Germline CDR1 is MNHNY and CDR2 is SVGAGI (reference sequence). CDR3 size: 13 residues. Trimming removed 2 bases at V and 3 bases at J, with 5 bases between.

V and J are TRBV25-1 and TRBJ2-7, with D possibly TRBD2 on 6 matching bases. The germline gives CDR1 MGHDK, CDR2 SYGVNS. Trimming left V 8 bases short and J 3 bases short, with 11 bases between. The CDR3 loop spans 12 amino acids. The CDR3 sequence is CASSPGLYEQYF. The CDR3, as DNA: TGTGCCAGCTCCCCGGGACTCTACGAGCAGTACTTC.

The rearrangement joins TRBV28 to TRBJ2-1; TRBD1 aligns across 7 bases. Unmatched junction bases numbered 7, after V lost 6 bases and J lost 5 bases. Per germline, CDR1 MDHEN and CDR2 SYDVKM. The CDR3 is 14 residues long. The CDR3 region has the DNA TGTGCCAGCAGGAAACCGGGACAGCACAATGAGCAGTTCTTC. Translating gives CASRKPGQHNEQFF.

The chain joins TRBV6-1 to TRBJ2-7, with 7 bases matching TRBD2. V shed 6 bases, J shed 3 bases, and the junction held 5 bases outside the gene matches. The CDR3 sequence is 13 residues long. CDR1 and CDR2 from the germline V gene are MNHNS and SASEGT. CDR3 protein: CASSLGTIYEQYF. In nucleotides, the CDR3 is TGTGCCAGCAGCCTCGGGACTATCTACGAGCAGTACTTC.

This clone ranks as medium-sized. This chain links TRBV19 with TRBJ1-5; maybe TRBD1 (5 bases). This CDR3 is 13 amino acids long. The V end lost 5 bases, the J end lost 5 bases, and 10 bases lay between the germline ends. Looked up from germline, CDR1 is LNHDA and CDR2 is SQIVND (reference sequence). The CDR3, as DNA: TGTGCCAGTAGTCAGGGAGTTTATCAGCCCCAGCATTTT. This translates into CASSQGVYQPQHF.

As DNA, the CDR3 is TGTGCCAGCAGCCGGACTCTTGGCACTGAAGCTTTCTTT. Its translation: CASSRTLGTEAFF. The chain links TRBV28 to TRBJ1-1; D not certain. Germline V gene sequence: CDR1 MDHEN, CDR2 SYDVKM. The V end lost 6 bases, the J end lost 4 bases, and 12 bases lay between the germline ends. This CDR3 is built from 13 residues.

J is TRBJ2-1 and V is TRBV19; D possibly uses TRBD1 or TRBD2 (6 bases each). V dropped 5 bases and J dropped 3 bases, with 14 bases sitting between them. The CDR3 has 15 residues. The germline V gene has CDR1 LNHDA and CDR2 SQIVND (reference sequence). The CDR3 sequence is CASSLGGTGYNEQFF. Written as DNA, the CDR3 is TGTGCCAGTAGTTTAGGGGGGACGGGCTACAATGAGCAGTTCTTC.

V usage is TRBV28 and J usage is TRBJ2-1; 13 bases map to TRBD2. The CDR3 loop spans 16 amino acids. V was clipped by 5 bases and J by 8 bases; unmatched bases: 9. The germline CDR1 and CDR2 sequences are MDHEN and SYDVKM. In nucleotides, the CDR3 is TGTGCCAGCAGTCAAACTAGCGGGAGGGCCCCGGATGAGCAGTTCTTC. Amino acids: CASSQTSGRAPDEQFF.

The V gene is TRBV5-1, the J gene TRBJ2-6, with 8 bases fitting TRBD1. The CDR3 spans 17 residues. Per germline, CDR1 SGHRS and CDR2 YFSETQ. The V gene end was trimmed by 4 bases and the J gene end by 0 bases; junction bases not matched to a gene: 6. CDR3 sequence (DNA): TGCGCCAGCAGCGCAGGGGGCCCCTCCTCTGGGGCCAACGTCCTGACTTTC. It translates to CASSAGGPSSGANVLTF.

The rearrangement uses TRBV7-9 and TRBJ2-7, with no clear D. The CDR3 is made up of 14 amino acids. Germline V gene data show CDR1 as SEHNR and CDR2 as FQNEAQ (reference sequence). V dropped 5 bases and J dropped 5 bases, with 16 bases sitting between them. CDR3 nucleotides: TGTGCCAGCAGCCGATCTGACAAGCACGACGAGCAGTACTTC. Encoded protein: CASSRSDKHDEQYF. Full variable domain (remainder filled in from reference TRBV7-9 and TRBJ2-7): DTGVSQNPRHKITKRGQNVTFRCDPISEHNRLYWYRQTLGQGPEFLTYFQNEAQLEKSRLLSDRFSAERPKGSFSTLEIQRTEQGDSAMYLCASSRSDKHDEQYFGPGTRLTVT.

The chain links TRBV5-1 to TRBJ1-1; D call uncertain. CDR3 length equals 13 residues. Trimming stripped 0 bases from V and 2 bases from J, with 5 bases between. Germline CDR1 reads SGHRS; CDR2 reads YFSETQ. The CDR3 DNA follows: TGCGCCAGCAGCTTGGAGTCTAACACTGAAGCTTTCTTT. Protein: CASSLESNTEAFF.

J is TRBJ2-1 and V is TRBV19; weak D call: TRBD2 (6 bases). Deletions cut 8 bases from V and 7 bases from J, with 15 bases between. CDR1 LNHDA and CDR2 SQIVND come from the germline V gene (reference sequence). This CDR3 has 13 amino acids. The CDR3 spells CASGSSGLNEQFF. CDR3 bases: TGTGCCAGTGGGTCCAGCGGGTTAAATGAGCAGTTCTTC. The variable domain in full, with the rest retrieved from reference TRBV19 and TRBJ2-1, is DGGITQSPKYLFRKEGQNVTLSCEQNLNHDAMYWYRQDPGQGLRLIYYSQIVNDFQKGDIAEGYSVSREKKESFPLTVTSAQKNPTAFYLCASGSSGLNEQFFGPGTRLTVL.

This clone was counted a few times. This sequence joins TRBV19 and TRBJ1-1; maybe TRBD1 (5 bases). The V gene's germline CDR1 is LNHDA and CDR2 SQIVND (reference sequence). The ends were cut back, 5 bases at V and 7 bases at J, with 11 bases in the middle. There are 12 residues in the CDR3. The CDR3 here is CASSPGTHEAFF. The DNA of the CDR3 is TGTGCCAGTAGTCCCGGGACCCATGAAGCTTTCTTT.

The J gene is TRBJ2-7, the V gene TRBV21-1; TRBD1 is the table's D call, not checked against the DNA. TRBV21-1 is designated a pseudogene. The CDR3 runs 14 residues. This CDR3 is CASSKEDRGYEQYF. The CDR3 bases are TGTGCCAGCAGCAAAGAGGACAGGGGTTACGAGCAGTACTTC.

Only one count was recorded for this clone. The chain joins TRBV21-1 to TRBJ2-5; TRBD1 is the table's D call, not checked against the DNA. TRBV21-1 is recorded as a pseudogene. The CDR3 runs 16 residues. This CDR3 is CASPLHLDRGQETQYF. The CDR3 region has the DNA TGTGCCAGCCCTCTGCATCTTGACAGGGGTCAAGAGACCCAGTACTTC.

V usage is TRBV27 and J usage is TRBJ1-1; tentative D call: TRBD1 (5 bases). The CDR3 sequence is 13 residues long. Germline V gives CDR1 MNHEY, CDR2 SMNVEV (reference sequence). V shed 2 bases and J shed 12 bases, with 16 bases lying between them. The CDR3 loop is CASSLGYGGPSFF. CDR3 bases: TGTGCCAGCAGTTTAGGATATGGGGGACCATCTTTCTTT.

V is TRBV7-9 and J is TRBJ2-1, with TRBD2 matching over 9 bases. The V and J ends lost 3 bases and 7 bases, in that order; junction bases with no gene match: 10. Germline CDR1 reads SEHNR; CDR2 reads FQNEAQ (reference sequence). This CDR3 comprises 16 residues. CDR3 bases: TGTGCCAGCAGCTTTTCCGCGGGAGGGCCAGATAATGAGCAGTTCTTC. It translates to CASSFSAGGPDNEQFF.

The CDR3 loop is CASIGGSRFGEQYF. The DNA of the CDR3 is TGTGCCAGCATCGGAGGGAGTCGTTTTGGAGAGCAGTACTTC. The V call is TRBV6-1, the J call TRBJ2-7; maybe TRBD2 (6 bases). The V and J ends lost 7 bases and 7 bases respectively, with 20 bases between them. The CDR3 has 14 residues. Germline V lookup: CDR1 MNHNS, CDR2 SASEGT.

This clone appeared a few times. The chain couples TRBV6-1 to TRBJ2-7; 7 nucleotides agree with TRBD1. This CDR3 region has 14 residues. The germline V gene has CDR1 MNHNS and CDR2 SASEGT. The V and J ends lost 4 bases and 2 bases, in that order; junction bases with no gene match: 5. CDR3 coding DNA: TGTGCCAGCAGTGGCTCGGGACAGCCCTACGAGCAGTACTTC. Translation: CASSGSGQPYEQYF.

This chain uses TRBV7-9 with TRBJ2-5; 12 bases are shared with TRBD2. The germline CDR1 and CDR2 sequences are SEHNR and FQNEAQ (reference sequence). The CDR3 covers 16 residues. Unmatched junction bases numbered 3, after V lost 2 bases and J lost 2 bases. The CDR3 loop is CASSLPTSGGQETQYF. CDR3 DNA sequence: TGTGCCAGCAGCTTACCGACTAGCGGGGGACAAGAGACCCAGTACTTC.

This chain links TRBV6-1 with TRBJ2-7, with a weak D call TRBD2 (5 bases). The V end was cut by 2 bases, the J end by 7 bases, with 18 bases between. The CDR3 consists of 15 residues. Germline V gene lookup returns CDR1 MNHNS and CDR2 SASEGT. Here the CDR3 DNA reads TGTGCCAGCAGTGAATACGGGAATGTAAGGCGTGAGCAGTACTTC. Residues: CASSEYGNVRREQYF.

The chain has TRBV28 and TRBJ2-1, with D perhaps given as TRBD1 or TRBD2 (5 bases each). The CDR3 sequence is 15 residues long. Germline CDR1 MDHEN, CDR2 SYDVKM. V was clipped by 7 bases and J by 9 bases, with 22 bases between them. The CDR3 region is CASNDRDGVWGEQFF. Here the CDR3 DNA reads TGTGCCAGCAACGACCGGGACGGGGTTTGGGGTGAGCAGTTCTTC.